The clone carrying this TCR beta chain appeared a few times. No antigen is known for it. Sequencing targeted expressed TCRB transcripts, as all isolated RNA had been reverse transcribed. Produced via immunoSEQ multiplex PCR; TCRdb's table is partial and in-frame only. Found here are 430,000 or so clones, over 10% of them singletons; the top ten hold approximately 0.05%. The data stem from a study of beta chain features in type 1 diabetes. Study-wide points: The study found that naive, central memory and Treg TCRB repertoires appeared more similar in patients than in healthy donors.

Post-sort purity exceeded 95% for all sorted populations. Source material: naive CD4+ T cells from blood. This clonotype originated in a woman aged 18-29 years in good health.

This CDR3 is CASSLGQSGANVLTF. The CDR3 coding sequence is TGTGCCAGCAGTCTGGGGCAATCTGGGGCCAACGTCCTGACTTTC. V usage is TRBV2 and J usage is TRBJ2-6, with D perhaps matching TRBD1 (5 bases). The germline CDR1 and CDR2 sequences are SNHLY and FYNNEI. V was cut by 5 bases and J by 1 base, with 9 bases left in between. CDR3 length: 15 amino acids.